The clone carrying this TCR beta chain was recorded a few times. These data originate in a study of T-cell reconstitution after alpha-beta-depleted transplantation in children. Unique molecular identifiers featured in how the TCRbeta library was prepared. MiXCR, run by TCRdb on the PCR reads, gives a single entry per CDR3 protein. Of about 420,000 distinct CDR3 sequences in the sample, 11% are singletons; the top ten hold roughly 6%. This specimen consisted of PBMCs from the stem cell graft donor, obtained from the stem cell graft. The receptor was derived from a human donor who donated a stem cell graft to a child with acute myeloid leukemia.

CDR3 nucleotides: TGCGCCAGCGGACAGGGCGACACCTACGAGCAGTACTTC. This encodes CASGQGDTYEQYF. The J gene is TRBJ2-7, the V gene TRBV5-1; TRBD1 agrees at 8 bases. Germline V gene lookup returns CDR1 SGHRS and CDR2 YFSETQ. The CDR3 loop spans 13 amino acids. Germline trimming cut 7 bases from V and 2 bases from J; bases unmatched to any gene: 5.